In its sample, the clone carrying this T cell receptor (beta chain) was seen once. These data originate in a study of CD8 T cells in Susac syndrome. It was with random hexamers that 0.5 to 1 ug RNA was reverse transcribed. Amplification of TCR beta CDR3 across 54 Vbeta and 13 Jbeta was performed with immunoSEQ multiplex PCR. TCRdb used MiXCR to reprocess the immunoSEQ multiplex PCR reads, holding one entry per CDR3 protein. Of about 400,000 distinct CDR3 sequences in the sample, approximately 85% were seen once. The ends were cut back, 3 bases at V and 5 bases at J, with 16 bases in the middle. The CDR3 runs 15 residues. CDR1 is SEHNR and CDR2 is FQNEAQ in the germline V gene (reference sequence).

The gene calls are TRBV7-9 and TRBJ1-1; D not resolved. The specimen was CD8+ T cells from PBMCs. This clonotype was sampled from a human donor with multiple sclerosis. In DNA, the CDR3 is TGTGCCAGCAGCTTGAGTCAAGAGATCGGGACTGAAGCTTTCTTT. Protein product: CASSLSQEIGTEAFF. The variable domain in full, with the rest retrieved from reference TRBV7-9 and TRBJ1-1, is DTGVSQNPRHKITKRGQNVTFRCDPISEHNRLYWYRQTLGQGPEFLTYFQNEAQLEKSRLLSDRFSAERPKGSFSTLEIQRTEQGDSAMYLCASSLSQEIGTEAFFGQGTRLTVV.